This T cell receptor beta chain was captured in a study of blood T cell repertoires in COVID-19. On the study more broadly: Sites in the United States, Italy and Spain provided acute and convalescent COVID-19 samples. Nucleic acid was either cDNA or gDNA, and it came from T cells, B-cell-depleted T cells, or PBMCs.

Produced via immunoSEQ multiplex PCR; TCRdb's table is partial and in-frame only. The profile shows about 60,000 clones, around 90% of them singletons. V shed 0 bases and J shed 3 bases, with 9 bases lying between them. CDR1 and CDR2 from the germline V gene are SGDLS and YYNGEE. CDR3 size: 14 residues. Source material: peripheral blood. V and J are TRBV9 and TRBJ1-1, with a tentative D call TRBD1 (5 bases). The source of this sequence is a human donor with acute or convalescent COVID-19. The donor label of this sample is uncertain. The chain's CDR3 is CASSVEPGYTEAFF. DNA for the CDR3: TGTGCCAGCAGCGTAGAGCCAGGGTACACTGAAGCTTTCTTT.